The clone carrying this TCR beta chain showed up many times. Its specificity is not known. The data were obtained in a study of Graves' ophthalmopathy and Graves' hyperthyroidism. General study results and limits: Blood also harbored most expanded thyroid clonotypes above 0.001 frequency.

Stable hyperthyroid donors showed no ophthalmopathy during 18 months follow-up. The authors amplified TCR beta CDR3 regions, and they did so from RNA transcripts for repertoire sequencing. Amplification began with first-round RT-PCR using HTBI primers, then second-round multiplex PCR was performed. MiXCR was run by TCRdb on the multiplex PCR reads, yielding one entry per CDR3 protein. Here the sample spans 400,000 to 450,000 distinct CDR3 sequences, under 25% being singletons. Germline V lookup: CDR1 SGHTA, CDR2 FQGNSA. The CDR3 consists of 16 residues. Between the trimmed V and J ends, which lost 1 base and 5 bases, there was a span of 17 bases.

This clonotype was obtained from a woman aged 18-30 years with stable Graves' hyperthyroidism. Sequencing was done on a sample of peripheral blood. The chain has TRBV7-2 and TRBJ2-5; perhaps TRBD1 as D (5 bases). The CDR3 region is CASSLGSAREVETQYF. The CDR3 bases are TGTGCCAGCAGCTTAGGTTCGGCCAGGGAAGTGGAGACCCAGTACTTC.